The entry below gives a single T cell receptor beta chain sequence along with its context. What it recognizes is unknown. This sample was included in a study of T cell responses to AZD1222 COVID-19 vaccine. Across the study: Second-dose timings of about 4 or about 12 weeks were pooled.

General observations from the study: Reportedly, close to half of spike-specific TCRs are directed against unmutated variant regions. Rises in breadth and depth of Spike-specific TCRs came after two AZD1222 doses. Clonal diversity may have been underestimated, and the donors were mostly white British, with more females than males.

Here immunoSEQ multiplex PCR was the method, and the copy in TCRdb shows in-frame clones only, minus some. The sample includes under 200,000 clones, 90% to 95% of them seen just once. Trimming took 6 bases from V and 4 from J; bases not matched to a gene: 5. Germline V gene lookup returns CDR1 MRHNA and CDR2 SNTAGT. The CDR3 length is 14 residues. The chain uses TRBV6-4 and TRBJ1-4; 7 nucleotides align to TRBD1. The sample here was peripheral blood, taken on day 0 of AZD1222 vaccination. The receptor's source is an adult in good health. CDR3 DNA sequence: TGTGCCAGCAGCCCGGGACAGCATAATGAAAAACTGTTTTTT. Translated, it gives CASSPGQHNEKLFF.